This T cell receptor (beta chain) is drawn from a study of blood T cell repertoires in COVID-19. Study summary: COVID-19 samples, acute and convalescent, were from the United States, Italy and Spain. T cells, B-cell-depleted T cells, or PBMCs provided the cDNA or gDNA that served as material.

V gave up 0 bases and J gave up 3 bases, with 14 bases separating them. CDR1 MNHEY and CDR2 SMNVEV come from the germline V gene (reference sequence). There are 17 residues in the CDR3. Measured with immunoSEQ multiplex PCR; TCRdb has only the in-frame clones, and not every one. The data contain some 220,000 clones, 80% to 90% of them singletons. This clonotype was sampled from a man between 50 and 59 years old who had recovered from COVID-19. The sequencing input was peripheral blood. V is TRBV27 and J is TRBJ2-2; D gene unclear. CDR3 nucleotides: TGTGCCAGCAGTTTATCAGGCTCTTCGGGTTACACCGGGGAGCTGTTTTTT. Protein sequence: CASSLSGSSGYTGELFF.